This T cell receptor (beta chain) comes out of a study of blood T cell repertoires in COVID-19. Using immunoSEQ multiplex PCR, the repertoire was profiled, and TCRdb retains in-frame clones only, with some absent. This sample yields about 300,000 clones, of which about nine tenths are seen a single time; 3.5% to 5% belongs to the top ten. Residents of under 25 US areas, aged about 18 to 89 years, made up the participants. Germline values: CDR1 LNHDA, CDR2 SQIVND (reference sequence). V dropped 5 bases and J dropped 8; count of bases not matched to a gene: 11. The CDR3 is 15 residues long. The rearrangement joins TRBV19 to TRBJ1-4; 7 bases agree with TRBD1. The source material was PBMCs or T cells enriched from blood (not recorded which). This sequence was found in a man aged 25 to 40 who had recovered from COVID-19. The CDR3 coding sequence is TGTGCCAGTAGTTCCCAGACAGGGTTCCCAGAAAAACTGTTTTTT. Its protein is CASSSQTGFPEKLFF.